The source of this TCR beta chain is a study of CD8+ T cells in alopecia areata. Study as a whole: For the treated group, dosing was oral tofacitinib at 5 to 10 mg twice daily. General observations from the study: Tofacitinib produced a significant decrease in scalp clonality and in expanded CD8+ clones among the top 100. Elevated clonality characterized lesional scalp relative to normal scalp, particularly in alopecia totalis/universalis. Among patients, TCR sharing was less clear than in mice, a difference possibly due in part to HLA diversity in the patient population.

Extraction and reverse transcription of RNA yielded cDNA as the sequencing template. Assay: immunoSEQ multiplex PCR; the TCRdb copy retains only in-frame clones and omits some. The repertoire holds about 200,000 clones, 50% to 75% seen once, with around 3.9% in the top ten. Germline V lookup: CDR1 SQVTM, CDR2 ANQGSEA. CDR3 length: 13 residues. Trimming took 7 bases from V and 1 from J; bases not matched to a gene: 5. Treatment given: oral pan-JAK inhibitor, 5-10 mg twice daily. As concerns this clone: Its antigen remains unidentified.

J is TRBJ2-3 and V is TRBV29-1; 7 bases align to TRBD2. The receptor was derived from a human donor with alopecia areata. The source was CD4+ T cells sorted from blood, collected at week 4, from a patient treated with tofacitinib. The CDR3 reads CSGSAGGTDTQYF. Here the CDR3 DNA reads TGCAGCGGGTCGGCGGGGGGCACAGATACGCAGTATTTT.